A single sample is the source of the 24 T cell receptor beta chains below, sequenced in a study of shared clonotypes between healthy human individuals. The data were produced by immunoSEQ multiplex PCR, yet TCRdb's version contains in-frame clones alone and is incomplete. Of some 1.5 million clones in the sample, approximately 96% were seen once. The sample taken for sequencing was naive CD4+ T cells sorted from blood. Subset denoted: CD45RA+ positively selected. The receptors were sampled from a man aged 25-45 years in good health.

V usage is TRBV5-5 and J usage is TRBJ2-3, with a weak D call TRBD2 (5 bases). From germline, CDR1 is SGHKS and CDR2 YYEKEE (reference sequence). There are 13 residues in the CDR3. Trimming shortened V by 3 bases and J by 6 bases, and 11 bases separated the two germline ends. CDR3 sequence: CASSSGVLDTQYF. The CDR3 DNA follows: TGTGCCAGCAGCTCCGGGGTCTTGGATACGCAGTATTTT.

V usage is TRBV11-3 and J usage is TRBJ2-2, with 8 nucleotides matching TRBD2. V lost 5 bases, J lost 5 bases, and 7 bases stayed unmatched. CDR3 length: 15 residues. The germline gives CDR1 SGHNT, CDR2 YENEEA. For the CDR3, the DNA is TGTGCCAGCAGCCCCGGGGGGACTAGTACCGGGGAGCTGTTTTTT. Encoded protein: CASSPGGTSTGELFF.

This clone was seen a few times. The rearrangement joins TRBV18 to TRBJ2-2, with TRBD2 matching over 10 bases. The CDR3 has 16 amino acids. Germline V gives CDR1 KGHSH, CDR2 LQKENI. J was trimmed by 0 bases and V by 4 bases; bases with no gene match: 2. The CDR3 is CASSLAGGTNTGELFF. CDR3 in DNA: TGTGCCAGCTCACTAGCGGGAGGCACGAACACCGGGGAGCTGTTTTTT.

The chain couples TRBV25-1 to TRBJ1-6; D is unclear. The CDR3 is 15 amino acids. V was pared by 1 base and J by 9 bases, with 13 bases between. Germline values: CDR1 MGHDK, CDR2 SYGVNS. CDR3 sequence (DNA): TGTGCCAGCAGTGAATTTGGGGAATACCCTTCACCCCTCCACTTT. It yields the protein CASSEFGEYPSPLHF.

The rearrangement uses TRBV18 and TRBJ2-1, with D possibly being TRBD2 (6 bases). Trimming stripped 6 bases from V and 4 bases from J, with 16 bases between. This CDR3 has 15 amino acids. CDR1 and CDR2 from the germline V gene are KGHSH and LQKENI. CDR3 loop: CASSNPTGGYNEQFF. The CDR3 DNA is TGTGCCAGCTCGAACCCGACCGGGGGATACAATGAGCAGTTCTTC.

The chain links TRBV5-4 to TRBJ2-1, with D maybe TRBD1 (6 bases). Per the germline V gene, CDR1 is SGHNT and CDR2 is YYREEE (reference sequence). The CDR3 runs to 14 residues. V lost 4 bases and J lost 5, with 13 bases in between. CDR3 protein: CASSITGQHNEQFF. The CDR3 region has the DNA TGTGCCAGCAGCATTACGGGACAACACAATGAGCAGTTCTTC.

The chain links TRBV15 to TRBJ2-7; D call uncertain. Germline lookup yields CDR1 LNHNV and CDR2 YYDKDF (reference sequence). With 3 bases removed from V and 3 bases from J, the gap between germline ends came to 12 bases. The CDR3 consists of 14 residues. The CDR3 DNA sequence: TGTGCCACCAGCAGGGGAAGGGTCGACTACGAGCAGTACTTC. Residues: CATSRGRVDYEQYF.

This clone occurred once. The chain couples TRBV2 to TRBJ1-4; the D gene is possibly TRBD1 (6 bases). There are 15 residues in the CDR3. V lost 6 bases to trimming and J lost 10 bases, with 21 bases between them. CDR1 and CDR2 (germline): SNHLY, FYNNEI. CDR3 sequence reads: CASSLESGGEIKLFF. The CDR3 DNA reads TGTGCCAGCAGCCTCGAATCGGGGGGCGAGATAAAACTGTTTTTT.

The chain combines TRBV30 with TRBJ2-7; D remains unclear. Germline CDR1 GTSNPN, CDR2 SVGIG (reference sequence). This CDR3 is 12 amino acids long. Trimming took off 8 bases at V and 3 bases at J, with 14 bases between the two ends. In DNA form, the CDR3 reads TGTGCCGGTTCAGCAATCCACTACGAGCAGTACTTC. Its translation is CAGSAIHYEQYF.

The rearrangement uses TRBV28 and TRBJ2-7; a possible D gene is TRBD2 (6 bases). The V gene's germline CDR1 is MDHEN and CDR2 SYDVKM. V gave up 6 bases and J gave up 2 bases, with 17 bases separating them. The CDR3 spans 15 residues. The CDR3 DNA reads TGTGCCAGCAGGATGCGGGGTGGCTTAACCTACGAGCAGTACTTC. Translating it yields CASRMRGGLTYEQYF.

The sample holds one count of this clone. The rearrangement links TRBV10-3 to TRBJ2-5; the D is unclear. Germline loops: CDR1 ENHRY, CDR2 SYGVKD. CDR3 length: 13 residues. The ends were cut back, 4 bases at V and 5 bases at J, with 11 bases in the middle. The CDR3 reads CAISVGSLETQYF. Here the CDR3 DNA reads TGTGCCATCAGTGTCGGCTCCCTGGAGACCCAGTACTTC.

The J gene is TRBJ2-1, the V gene TRBV29-1, with 8 bases identical to TRBD1. The germline gives CDR1 SQVTM, CDR2 ANQGSEA. The CDR3 consists of 16 residues. V lost 6 bases to trimming and J lost 1 base; unmatched junction nucleotides: 11. This chain's CDR3 is CSVLRTGMGSYNEQFF. For the CDR3, the DNA is TGCAGCGTACTTAGGACAGGGATGGGGTCCTACAATGAGCAGTTCTTC.

The chain joins TRBV28 to TRBJ2-7; TRBD1 might be the D (5 bases). Germline V gene sequence: CDR1 MDHEN, CDR2 SYDVKM. The CDR3 is 15 residues long. V was clipped by 5 bases and J by 5 bases, with 19 bases between them. The CDR3 sequence is CASSPNTRVPDEQYF. The CDR3 nucleotides read TGTGCCAGCAGTCCAAACACCAGGGTACCTGACGAGCAGTACTTC.

This rearrangement joins TRBV10-1 to TRBJ2-1; D unclear. Germline CDR1 WNHNN, CDR2 SYGVQD (reference sequence). This CDR3 contains 16 residues. Trimming cost V 2 bases and J 2 bases, with 13 bases left between them. As DNA, the CDR3 is TGCGCCAGCAGTGAGATGGCGAGGATCACCTACAATGAGCAGTTCTTC. This translates into CASSEMARITYNEQFF.

Here the CDR3 reads CASSMRPIENQPQHF. The CDR3 DNA reads TGTGCCAGTAGTATGCGCCCTATTGAAAATCAGCCCCAGCATTTT. The rearrangement joins TRBV19 to TRBJ1-5; D gene unclear. CDR3 length equals 15 residues. Per the germline V gene, CDR1 is LNHDA and CDR2 is SQIVND (reference sequence). The V gene lost 3 bases and the J gene lost 4 bases, with 13 bases spanning the gap.

This rearrangement joins TRBV6-1 to TRBJ1-4, with D possibly matching TRBD1 (5 bases). Germline lookup yields CDR1 MNHNS and CDR2 SASEGT. The CDR3 is made up of 13 amino acids. Trimming pared 5 bases from V and 4 bases from J, leaving 8 bases between. In nucleotides, the CDR3 is TGTGCCAGCAGTTGGGGCGGTAATGAAAAACTGTTTTTT. Amino acid sequence: CASSWGGNEKLFF.

V is TRBV19 and J is TRBJ2-7, with D unclear. Per germline, CDR1 LNHDA and CDR2 SQIVND (reference sequence). Trimming took off 8 bases at V and 4 bases at J, with 21 bases between the two ends. CDR3 length equals 15 residues. CDR3 bases: TGTGCCAGTCGCACCCAGGCCCAGCCCTTATACGAGCAGTACTTC. Translating gives CASRTQAQPLYEQYF.

V gene TRBV28 combines with J gene TRBJ2-3; maybe TRBD2 (6 bases). Trimming left V 6 bases short and J 2 bases short, with 15 bases between. The CDR3 loop spans 15 amino acids. The germline V gene has CDR1 MDHEN and CDR2 SYDVKM. The CDR3 DNA reads TGTGCCAGCAGCACCCTGGGACTCGACACAGATACGCAGTATTTT. Protein: CASSTLGLDTDTQYF. Looking up the rest from reference TRBV28 and TRBJ2-3 gives the full variable domain: DVKVTQSSRYLVKRTGEKVFLECVQDMDHENMFWYRQDPGLGLRLIYFSYDVKMKEKGDIPEGYSVSREKKERFSLILESASTNQTSMYLCASSTLGLDTDTQYFGPGTRLTVL.

The chain carries TRBV5-5 and TRBJ2-7; 11 nucleotides align to TRBD2. Germline V CDR1 and CDR2: SGHKS, YYEKEE (reference sequence). The CDR3 extends over 15 amino acids. Trimming removed 4 bases from V and 7 bases from J; junction bases left unmatched: 10. Here the CDR3 reads CASSKLAGALEEQYF. The CDR3 bases are TGTGCCAGCAGCAAACTAGCGGGAGCCCTGGAAGAGCAGTACTTC.

This clone was observed once. This chain uses TRBV7-6 with TRBJ2-5; 8 positions agree with TRBD1. The V segment lost 5 bases and the J segment 1 base; nucleotides outside the gene matches: 6. CDR3 length: 15 amino acids. In germline, CDR1 is SGHVS, CDR2 FNYEAQ. This CDR3 reads CASSRPTGGQETQYF. The DNA for the CDR3 is TGTGCCAGCAGCCGTCCTACAGGGGGCCAAGAGACCCAGTACTTC.

The J gene is TRBJ1-1, the V gene TRBV10-1; 8 bases are shared with TRBD1. V lost 5 bases, J lost 2 bases, and 10 bases stayed unmatched. Germline V gene data show CDR1 as WNHNN and CDR2 as SYGVQD (reference sequence). The CDR3 is 16 amino acids. CDR3 sequence reads: CASSTRTGWSNTEAFF. The CDR3 DNA sequence: TGCGCCAGCAGTACGCGGACAGGGTGGAGTAACACTGAAGCTTTCTTT.

This chain connects TRBV19 to TRBJ2-6, with 7 nucleotides matching TRBD1. The germline gives CDR1 LNHDA, CDR2 SQIVND (reference sequence). V shed 0 bases and J 0 bases; nucleotides not matched to a gene: 11. This CDR3 region has 20 residues. The CDR3 sequence: CASSIDWAGTASSGANVLTF. Here the CDR3 DNA reads TGTGCCAGTAGTATAGATTGGGCCGGGACAGCCTCCTCTGGGGCCAACGTCCTGACTTTC.

The gene calls are TRBV11-2 and TRBJ2-7, with TRBD2 matching 7 bases. The CDR3 runs 15 residues. The germline CDR1 and CDR2 sequences are SGHAT and FQNNGV. After removal of 2 bases from V and 5 bases from J, the junction contained 9 bases not matched to a gene. This CDR3 reads CASSLIAGEVHEQYF. CDR3 bases: TGTGCCAGCAGCTTAATCGCGGGAGAAGTCCACGAGCAGTACTTC.

DNA of the CDR3: TGTGCCAGCAGCGTAGGGTCTAGCGGGCTCAATGAGCAGTTCTTC. Translating gives CASSVGSSGLNEQFF. The chain uses TRBV9 and TRBJ2-1, with TRBD2 identical over 8 bases. The junction had 5 bases not matched to a gene; V was cut back by 0 bases and J by 6 bases. Germline values: CDR1 SGDLS, CDR2 YYNGEE. This CDR3 contains 15 residues.